This T cell receptor (beta chain) was captured by sequencing in a study of blood T cell repertoires in COVID-19. Recovered status applied to Cohort 3 donors who had two consecutive negative PCRs. It also applied to those with clearance or with symptom resolution. The CDR3 is made up of 13 amino acids. Germline CDR1 reads MNHEY; CDR2 reads SVGAGI. The V and J ends lost 10 bases and 2 bases respectively, with 13 bases between them. TCRdb's copy holds only in-frame clones and misses some; the assay was immunoSEQ multiplex PCR. The repertoire has about 160,000 clones, more than 75% of them found once; the top ten carry 6.5% to 8%.

Sequenced input: PBMCs or T cells enriched from blood (not recorded which). The clonotype comes from a woman between 45 and 60 years old who had recovered from COVID-19. The chain combines TRBV6-5 with TRBJ2-3; possible D gene TRBD2, 5 bases. The CDR3 protein is CATNSVFTDTQYF. The CDR3, as DNA: TGTGCCACAAATAGCGTCTTCACAGATACGCAGTATTTT.